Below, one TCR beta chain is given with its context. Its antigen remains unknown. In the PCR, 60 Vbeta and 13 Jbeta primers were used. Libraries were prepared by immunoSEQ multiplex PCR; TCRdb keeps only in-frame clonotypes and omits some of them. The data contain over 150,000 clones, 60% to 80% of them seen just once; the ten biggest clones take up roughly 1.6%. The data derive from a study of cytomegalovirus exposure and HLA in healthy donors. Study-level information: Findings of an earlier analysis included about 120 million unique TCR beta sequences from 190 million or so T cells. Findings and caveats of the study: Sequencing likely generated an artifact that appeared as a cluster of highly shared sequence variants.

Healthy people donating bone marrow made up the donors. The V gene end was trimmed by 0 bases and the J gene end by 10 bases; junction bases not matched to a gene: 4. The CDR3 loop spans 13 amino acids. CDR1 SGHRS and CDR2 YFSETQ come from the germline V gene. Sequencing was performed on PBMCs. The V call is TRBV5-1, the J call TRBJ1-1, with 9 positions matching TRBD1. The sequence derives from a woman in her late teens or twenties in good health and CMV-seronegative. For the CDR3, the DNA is TGCGCCAGCAGCTTGGGACAGGGGGTGGGAGCTTTCTTT. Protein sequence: CASSLGQGVGAFF.